The present entry profiles one T cell receptor beta chain with its context. V was shortened by 4 bases and J by 3 bases, with 21 bases between the two germline ends. The CDR3 is 17 residues long. Germline V lookup: CDR1 SGHVS, CDR2 FQNEAQ. The PCR used 60 Vbeta and 13 Jbeta primers. Profiling relied on immunoSEQ multiplex PCR, and the TCRdb table lists in-frame clones only, not all of them. The data hold 100,000 to 150,000 clones, with about 81% observed a single time. This entry comes from a study of cytomegalovirus exposure and HLA in healthy donors. This chain connects TRBV7-8 to TRBJ2-5; D is possibly TRBD2 (5 bases). The TCR comes from a woman aged 25 to 39 in good health and CMV-seronegative. The specimen sequenced was PBMCs. In DNA form, the CDR3 reads TGTGCCAGCAGCTCCCGGGCCCCCAGTGGGCGGGAAGAGACCCAGTACTTC. This codes for CASSSRAPSGREETQYF. The full variable domain, in which reference TRBV7-8 and TRBJ2-5 provide the parts outside the CDR3, is GAGVSQSPRYKVAKRGQDVALRCDPISGHVSLFWYQQALGQGPEFLTYFQNEAQLDKSGLPSDRFFAERPEGSVSTLKIQRTQQEDSAVYLCASSSRAPSGREETQYFGPGTRLLVL.